This T cell receptor (beta chain) was recovered during a study of cytomegalovirus exposure and HLA in healthy donors. V was trimmed by 4 bases and J by 7 bases, leaving 13 bases between them. CDR1 is SGHDN, CDR2 FVKESK, per germline. This CDR3 comprises 13 residues. Primers: 60 Vbeta forward and 13 Jbeta reverse. The assay was immunoSEQ multiplex PCR, and TCRdb's table has in-frame clones only and misses some. The sample shows 95,000 to 100,000 clones, about four fifths of them seen only once. This receptor was identified in a female donor in good health and CMV-seropositive. The sequenced sample was PBMCs. This chain joins TRBV14 and TRBJ1-1, with D maybe TRBD1 (5 bases). The CDR3 DNA follows: TGTGCCAGCAGCCCGCGGACATTCGGTGAAGCTTTCTTT. Amino acid sequence: CASSPRTFGEAFF.